This T cell receptor (beta chain) was captured by sequencing in a study of regulatory T cells in long-lasting Graves disease. The study, taken as a whole, reports: Investigators studied peripheral blood only, not thyroid tissue.

TCR beta libraries were built with iRepertoire HTBI primers and Arm-PCR of CDR3 regions. TCRdb independently ran MiXCR on the multiplex PCR reads; one entry per CDR3 protein. This sample carries 350,000 to 500,000 distinct CDR3 sequences, 21% of them seen once, and the ten largest clones take about 13%. The germline gives CDR1 MDHEN, CDR2 SYDVKM. V was cut by 5 bases and J by 3 bases, with 13 bases left in between. This CDR3 comprises 14 residues. Only a few counts were recorded for this clonotype. Antigen unknown. A much larger clone differs by one base, so this may be a read error. Specified time point: persistent/refractory GD, antithyroid drugs over 5 years with positive TRAb. PBMC-extracted RNA yielded the TCR library.

The rearrangement links TRBV28 to TRBJ1-2; maybe TRBD1 (5 bases). The sequences come from peripheral blood mononuclear cells (PBMCs), collected when the disease was refractory, from a patient treated with antithyroid drugs. The TCR originated in a female donor with Graves disease. CDR3 residues: CASSGVTTDYGYTF. The CDR3, as DNA: TGTGCCAGCAGTGGAGTGACGACAGACTATGGCTACACCTTC.